Listed below are T cell receptor beta chains from one sample, sequenced in a study of spatial heterogeneity in lung cancer. TCRdb redid the calling of the 5' RACE reads with MiXCR, one entry per CDR3 protein. The table lists about 23,000 distinct CDR3 sequences, about 4.7% of them singletons. Material: PBMCs, obtained at surgery. These receptors were obtained from a male donor with early-stage non-small cell lung cancer. Both conserved end residues are part of each CDR3. D genes are given only for firm matches. Clone size is given for some rows only: seen once, a few or many times, or a class if the clone is expanded.

TRBJ1-1 many TRBV29-1 TRBD1 CSVEDWDRNTEAFF TGCAGCGTTGAAGATTGGGACAGGAACACTGAAGCTTTCTTT
TRBJ1-5 many TRBV6-6 . CASIQTGNQPQHF TGTGCCAGCATCCAGACAGGAAATCAGCCCCAGCATTTT
TRBJ1-3 many TRBV20-1 . CSARPSQGPGNTIYF TGCAGTGCTAGACCTTCTCAGGGGCCTGGAAACACCATATATTTT
TRBJ2-6 many TRBV18 TRBD1 CASSPKQGASSGANVLTF TGTGCCAGCTCACCAAAACAGGGGGCTAGCTCTGGGGCCAACGTCCTGACTTTC
TRBJ2-2 many TRBV5-4 . CASSFPDTGELFF TGTGCCAGCAGCTTCCCAGACACCGGGGAGCTGTTTTTT
TRBJ1-1 many TRBV7-3 TRBD1 CASSPCPGTGGYTEAFF TGTGCCAGCAGCCCATGTCCCGGGACAGGGGGCTACACTGAAGCTTTCTTT
TRBJ1-6 many TRBV28 TRBD1 CASSSTGASPLHF TGTGCCAGCAGTTCAACAGGGGCCTCACCCCTCCACTTT
TRBJ2-3 many TRBV24-1 . CATSYAGAEDTQYF TGTGCCACCAGTTACGCAGGGGCTGAAGATACGCAGTATTTT
TRBJ2-2 many TRBV4-3 . CASSRQSIQFNTGELFF TGCGCCAGCAGCCGCCAAAGCATTCAATTTAACACCGGGGAGCTGTTTTTT
TRBJ2-4 many TRBV28 . CASSLGSQNIQYF TGTGCCAGCAGTTTGGGCAGCCAAAACATTCAGTACTTC
TRBJ1-2 medium-sized TRBV28 TRBD1 CASSIPGQGAGGYTF TGTGCCAGCAGTATTCCGGGACAGGGGGCAGGCGGCTACACCTTC
TRBJ2-5 . TRBV28 . CASSWSRYMPETQYF TGTGCCAGCAGTTGGTCGAGGTATATGCCGGAGACCCAGTACTTC
TRBJ2-3 medium-sized TRBV11-2 TRBD2 CASSLKTSINTQYF TGTGCCAGCAGCTTAAAGACTAGCATAAATACGCAGTATTTT